This T cell receptor beta chain was documented in a study of vaccination and CD4 T cells after COVID-19. General study points: Median approximately 90% of reactive clones detected in convalescent patients emerged only post-vaccination.

The CDR3 sequence is 11 residues long. The V gene lost 5 bases and the J gene lost 4 bases, with 5 bases spanning the gap. Germline V gene lookup returns CDR1 MDHEN and CDR2 SYDVKM. TCRdb re-derived calls from the PCR reads in MiXCR, one entry per CDR3 protein. This sample has 28,000 or so distinct CDR3 sequences; 50% occur once, and the top ten carry 5.5% to 7.5%. For this clonotype: Its antigen is unknown.

Time point in this sample: late sampling 161 to 241 days after vaccination in three convalescent patients. This clonotype was obtained from a human donor who had recovered from COVID-19. This specimen was CD4+ T cells from blood, taken about 7 months after SARS-CoV-2 vaccination. The V and J genes are TRBV28 and TRBJ1-2; D unclear. CDR3 DNA: TGTGCCAGCAGTGCATCCTATGGCTACACCTTC. This encodes CASSASYGYTF.